These 9 T cell receptor beta chains share one sample of origin, sequenced in a study of human T cells and chemical hapten exposure. TCRdb re-called the RACE reads with MiXCR, one entry per CDR3 protein. The sample holds approximately 370,000 distinct CDR3 sequences, 5.5% seen once. Time point specified: pre-sensitization, week 0. Treatment noted: therapeutic diphenylcyclopropenone sensitization with weekly scalp DPC. Specimen: whole blood, collected in connection with sensitization to the hapten diphenylcyclopropenone (DPC). These receptors were collected from a young woman with alopecia areata. Some clones in this sample may be carry-over from other donors' samples.

This clonotype was seen at least ten times. The V gene is TRBV5-1, the J gene TRBJ1-2; D is unclear. Trimming cost V 0 bases and J 4 bases, with 10 bases left between them. Per the germline V gene, CDR1 is SGHRS and CDR2 is YFSETQ. The CDR3 is 14 residues long. Written as DNA, the CDR3 is TGCGCCAGCAGCTTGGACGGTGTGTCCTATGGCTACACCTTC. Translation gives CASSLDGVSYGYTF.

This clonotype was observed a handful of times. V and J are TRBV29-1 and TRBJ1-2; no definite D call. Germline lookup yields CDR1 SQVTM and CDR2 ANQGSEA. Trimming took off 6 bases at V and 6 bases at J, with 11 bases between the two ends. The CDR3 length is 11 residues. CDR3 nucleotides: TGCAGCGTCCCCCATCCCGATGGCTACACCTTC. It specifies CSVPHPDGYTF.

This clonotype was observed at least ten times. V and J are TRBV6-5 and TRBJ1-5; 7 nucleotides agree with TRBD1. Germline-derived CDR1 and CDR2 are MNHEY and SVGAGI. This CDR3 comprises 13 residues. With 6 bases clipped from V and 5 bases from J, the junction kept 4 bases outside the gene matches. The CDR3 DNA sequence: TGTGCCAGCAGACAGGGGAGAGATCAGCCCCAGCATTTT. Encoded protein: CASRQGRDQPQHF.

At least ten counts were recorded for this clonotype. CDR3 loop: CASSNPWSSNQPQHF. In DNA, the CDR3 is TGTGCCAGCAGTAACCCTTGGAGTAGCAATCAGCCCCAGCATTTT. The chain joins TRBV28 to TRBJ1-5, with unresolved D. Deletions cut 5 bases from V and 0 bases from J, with 11 bases between. The CDR3 totals 15 residues. Germline CDR1 MDHEN, CDR2 SYDVKM.

This clonotype appeared a few times. The gene calls are TRBV7-2 and TRBJ1-1; 9 bases fit TRBD1. Germline loops: CDR1 SGHTA, CDR2 FQGNSA. This CDR3 comprises 15 residues. V lost 5 bases, J lost 5 bases, and 9 bases stayed unmatched. CDR3 protein: CASSEGGQGWTEAFF. The CDR3 nucleotides read TGTGCCAGCAGCGAGGGGGGACAGGGCTGGACTGAAGCTTTCTTT.

This sequence joins TRBV13 and TRBJ2-3, with D unresolved. V dropped 5 bases and J dropped 5 bases, with 8 bases sitting between them. There are 12 residues in the CDR3. Germline CDR1 PRHDT, CDR2 FYEKMQ (reference sequence). In DNA form, the CDR3 reads TGTGCCAGCAGCGCGAAGGAAGATACGCAGTATTTT. This gives the protein CASSAKEDTQYF.

The table lists this clonotype with many counts. The genes are TRBV4-3 and TRBJ2-7; TRBD1 matches 7 bases. Germline values: CDR1 LGHNA, CDR2 YSLEER. J was trimmed by 5 bases and V by 1 base; bases with no gene match: 11. The CDR3 covers 16 residues. CDR3 DNA sequence: TGCGCCAGCAGCCAAGCCATTACGACAGGGAACGACGAGCAGTACTTC. Encoded protein: CASSQAITTGNDEQYF.

This clonotype was detected only a few times. The rearrangement uses TRBV12-3 or TRBV12-4 and TRBJ1-1; 7 nucleotides align to TRBD1. Trimming at V came to 3 bases and at J to 3 bases, leaving 10 bases not matched to a gene. This CDR3 spans 16 amino acids. The CDR3 loop is CASSFRVGGKDTEAFF. The CDR3 DNA follows: TGTGCCAGCAGTTTTCGAGTAGGGGGCAAGGACACTGAAGCTTTCTTT.

This clonotype was found many times. The chain has TRBV29-1 and TRBJ2-3; 7 nucleotides line up with TRBD2. The CDR3 totals 14 residues. Germline CDR1 reads SQVTM; CDR2 reads ANQGSEA. Trimming cost V 4 bases and J 4 bases; bases outside gene matches: 8. The CDR3 nucleotides read TGCAGCGTTGGAAGGAGGCGGGGGTCAGATACGCAGTATTTT. The encoded protein is CSVGRRRGSDTQYF.